The 2 T cell receptor beta chains below come from one sample, sequenced in a study of long-term antiretroviral therapy in people with HIV. Survey-level resolution applied to immunoSEQ assay v3.0. TCRdb's table, derived via immunoSEQ multiplex PCR, lists solely in-frame clones and lacks some. The sample lists about 20,000 clones, roughly 75% occurring once. This sample comprised unsorted PBMCs, obtained 2.9 years after starting antiretroviral therapy. The receptors here all came from a woman aged 25 to 39 with HIV.

This clone turned up a few times. The rearrangement uses TRBV7-5 and TRBJ1-4. TRBV7-5 represents a pseudogene. This CDR3 is 12 amino acids long. CDR3 DNA sequence: TGTGTCAGAACCCCGGTTGTAGGAAAACTGTTTTTT. Translated, it gives CVRTPVVGKLFF.

The gene calls are TRBV18 and TRBJ1-6, with TRBD1 matching over 8 bases. The germline V gene has CDR1 KGHSH and CDR2 LQKENI. The CDR3 spans 15 residues. V trimming: 5 bases; J trimming: 13 bases; junction bases outside the gene matches: 13. The CDR3 region has the DNA TGTGCCAGCTCAAACGTACAGGGGGTTATTTTTCCCCTCCACTTT. This codes for CASSNVQGVIFPLHF.